The 21 T cell receptor beta chains below come from one sample, sequenced in a study of CD8+CD57+ T cells in acquired aplastic anemia. Patients who underwent sequencing had shown CD8+CD57+ cell expansion by flow cytometry. Profiling of TCR beta VDJ combinations and CDR3 sequences used genomic DNA as template. Each CDR3 protein gets one entry after TCRdb re-called the reads with MiXCR. The table records about 200,000 distinct CDR3 sequences, 55% to 65% of them present only once. The sequenced sample consisted of sorted CD4+, CD8+, or CD8+CD57+ T cells (not recorded which) from PBMCs. Receptors originate from a human donor with aplastic anemia.

The chain joins TRBV19 to TRBJ1-2; 7 bases map to TRBD1. The V gene's germline CDR1 is LNHDA and CDR2 SQIVND (reference sequence). The J segment lost 2 bases and the V segment lost 5 bases, leaving 2 bases of the junction unmatched. The CDR3 is 13 residues long. CDR3 coding DNA: TGTGCCAGTAGTTGGGGACAGAACTATGGCTACACCTTC. It specifies CASSWGQNYGYTF.

V gene TRBV5-1 combines with J gene TRBJ2-2; D gene uncertain. The CDR3 is made up of 13 amino acids. Per germline, CDR1 SGHRS and CDR2 YFSETQ. Trimming shortened V by 4 bases and J by 5 bases, and 9 bases separated the two germline ends. CDR3 sequence (DNA): TGCGCCAGCAGCCCGTCCGGAACCGGGGAGCTGTTTTTT. Protein product: CASSPSGTGELFF. The variable domain in full, with the rest retrieved from reference TRBV5-1 and TRBJ2-2, is KAGVTQTPRYLIKTRGQQVTLSCSPISGHRSVSWYQQTPGQGLQFLFEYFSETQRNKGNFPGRFSGRQFSNSRSEMNVSTLELGDSALYLCASSPSGTGELFFGEGSRLTVL.

This clonotype was seen at least ten times. This sequence joins TRBV7-9 and TRBJ2-1; perhaps TRBD2 as D (6 bases). V was shortened by 4 bases and J by 5 bases, with 15 bases between the two germline ends. In germline, CDR1 is SEHNR, CDR2 FQNEAQ (reference sequence). The CDR3 covers 15 residues. Here the CDR3 DNA reads TGTGCCAGCAGCTCCACCCGACCGGGAGACAATGAGCAGTTCTTC. Residues: CASSSTRPGDNEQFF.

V is TRBV20-1 and J is TRBJ1-2; 8 bases fit TRBD1. This CDR3 is 12 amino acids long. Losses at the gene ends were 6 bases for V and 7 bases for J; bases not matched to a gene: 7. Per germline, CDR1 DFQATT and CDR2 SNEGSKA (reference sequence). In DNA, the CDR3 is TGCAGTGCCGGGGGACAGGCGGCTGGCTACACCTTC. It translates to CSAGGQAAGYTF.

This clonotype has more than one count but fewer than ten. This sequence joins TRBV11-2 and TRBJ2-2; D gene unclear. V was cut by 2 bases and J by 5 bases, with 6 bases left in between. This CDR3 spans 13 amino acids. CDR1 and CDR2 from the germline V gene are SGHAT and FQNNGV. The CDR3 nucleotides read TGTGCCAGCAGCTTAATTAGTACCGGGGAGCTGTTTTTT. Its translation: CASSLISTGELFF.

This chain connects TRBV24-1 to TRBJ2-1, with D possibly TRBD2 on 5 matching bases. V gave up 4 bases and J gave up 8 bases, with 14 bases separating them. The CDR3 totals 14 residues. Looked up from germline, CDR1 is KGHDR and CDR2 is SFDVKD. CDR3 protein: CATSDATRSDEQFF. The CDR3 nucleotides read TGTGCCACCAGTGACGCTACTAGATCCGATGAGCAGTTCTTC.

The chain combines TRBV19 with TRBJ1-1; D ambiguous. This CDR3 contains 13 residues. The V gene lost 3 bases and the J gene lost 1 base, with 6 bases spanning the gap. Germline CDR1 and CDR2: LNHDA and SQIVND (reference sequence). The CDR3, as DNA: TGTGCCAGTAGTATTGGGTCGAACACTGAAGCTTTCTTT. It encodes CASSIGSNTEAFF.

The V call is TRBV15, the J call TRBJ1-4; 8 bases are a match to TRBD1. J was trimmed by 0 bases and V by 3 bases; bases with no gene match: 3. There are 16 residues in the CDR3. Germline-derived CDR1 and CDR2 are LNHNV and YYDKDF (reference sequence). CDR3: CATSSGTGPTNEKLFF. The CDR3 region has the DNA TGTGCCACCAGCAGTGGGACAGGTCCAACTAATGAAAAACTGTTTTTT.

The rearrangement links TRBV12-3 or TRBV12-4 to TRBJ1-2; unclear D gene. V shed 5 bases and J shed 4 bases, with 8 bases lying between them. CDR3 size: 12 residues. CDR3: CASSRDVYGYTF. CDR3 bases: TGTGCCAGCAGTAGGGATGTCTATGGCTACACCTTC.

The chain employs TRBV7-2 and TRBJ1-2; 8 positions match TRBD1. The length of the CDR3 is 15 residues. Per the germline V gene, CDR1 is SGHTA and CDR2 is FQGNSA. V was pared by 5 bases and J by 1 base, with 6 bases of the junction left unmatched. CDR3 DNA: TGTGCCAGCAGCCATAGAACAGGGGGTAACTATGGCTACACCTTC. Translation gives CASSHRTGGNYGYTF.

Details on this clonotype: The junction departs from germline at one end; a sequencing error may be responsible. This chain links TRBV5-1 with TRBJ1-4; D might be TRBD1 (6 bases). CDR1 and CDR2 (germline): SGHRS, YFSETQ. The CDR3 has 15 residues. The CDR3 sequence is CARSLDGGRGEKLFF. The CDR3 DNA reads TGCGCCCGCAGCTTGGATGGGGGGCGCGGTGAAAAACTGTTTTTT.

V is TRBV24-1 and J is TRBJ1-5, with D maybe TRBD1 (6 bases). Germline assignment: CDR1 KGHDR and CDR2 SFDVKD. This CDR3 has 14 amino acids. V was trimmed by 3 bases and J by 6 bases, leaving 11 bases between them. The CDR3: CATSDPGESQPQHF. The CDR3 DNA reads TGTGCCACCAGTGATCCAGGGGAGAGTCAGCCCCAGCATTTT.

This chain links TRBV7-2 with TRBJ2-7; 7 bases fit TRBD1. J was trimmed by 3 bases and V by 5 bases; bases with no gene match: 7. This CDR3 region has 14 residues. CDR1 SGHTA and CDR2 FQGNSA come from the germline V gene. The chain's CDR3 is CASSRWTGGYEQYF. The CDR3 DNA sequence: TGTGCCAGCAGCCGTTGGACAGGAGGCTACGAGCAGTACTTC.

The chain employs TRBV7-2 and TRBJ1-4; perhaps TRBD1 as D (6 bases). Trimming cost V 6 bases and J 7 bases, with 18 bases left between them. The CDR3 loop spans 15 amino acids. CDR1 and CDR2 (germline): SGHTA, FQGNSA. The CDR3, as DNA: TGTGCCAGCAGGGGCCTGGGGGGCGGGAGTGAAAAACTGTTTTTT. This encodes CASRGLGGGSEKLFF. Full variable domain (remainder filled in from reference TRBV7-2 and TRBJ1-4): GAGVSQSPSNKVTEKGKDVELRCDPISGHTALYWYRQSLGQGLEFLIYFQGNSAPDKSGLPSDRFSAERTGGSVSTLTIQRTQQEDSAVYLCASRGLGGGSEKLFFGSGTQLSVL.

The chain links TRBV7-2 to TRBJ1-2, with TRBD1 matching over 7 bases. With V trimmed by 4 bases and J by 8 bases, 10 bases remained unmatched. The germline V gene has CDR1 SGHTA and CDR2 FQGNSA. CDR3 length equals 14 residues. The CDR3 coding sequence is TGTGCCAGCAGCTACGCTTGGGACAGCGGGGGCTACACCTTC. Translation gives CASSYAWDSGGYTF.

This sequence joins TRBV7-9 and TRBJ1-1; TRBD1 matches at 12 bases. This CDR3 comprises 16 residues. The germline gives CDR1 SEHNR, CDR2 FQNEAQ (reference sequence). With V trimmed by 8 bases and J by 5 bases, 12 bases remained unmatched. The CDR3 DNA sequence: TGTGCCAGCTCACCGGGACAGGGGGCGATACGGACTGAAGCTTTCTTT. This encodes CASSPGQGAIRTEAFF.

This sequence joins TRBV7-9 and TRBJ2-5, with 14 bases that match TRBD2. The germline CDR1 and CDR2 sequences are SEHNR and FQNEAQ (reference sequence). The CDR3 loop spans 14 amino acids. With V trimmed by 4 bases and J by 14 bases, 9 bases remained unmatched. This chain's CDR3 is CASSSGLAGGRNYF. The CDR3 nucleotides read TGTGCCAGCAGCTCCGGACTAGCGGGAGGCCGAAATTACTTC.

This clonotype was seen many times. The rearrangement uses TRBV7-2 and TRBJ1-6, with a tentative D call TRBD1 (6 bases). The CDR3 spans 14 residues. Looked up from germline, CDR1 is SGHTA and CDR2 is FQGNSA. The V gene lost 2 bases and the J gene lost 6 bases, with 8 bases spanning the gap. CDR3 sequence: CASSLTGLNSPLHF. DNA for the CDR3: TGTGCCAGCAGCTTAACAGGGCTTAATTCACCCCTCCACTTT.

The chain employs TRBV9 and TRBJ1-5, with D tentatively TRBD1 (5 bases). Trimming shortened V by 0 bases and J by 0 bases, and 19 bases separated the two germline ends. CDR3 length equals 19 residues. Germline CDR1 SGDLS, CDR2 YYNGEE. The CDR3 region is CASSVADAVGVGSNQPQHF. Written as DNA, the CDR3 is TGTGCCAGCAGCGTAGCGGACGCCGTGGGGGTAGGTAGCAATCAGCCCCAGCATTTT.

The V and J genes are TRBV2 and TRBJ1-2; a weak D match, TRBD1 (5 bases). Trimming left V 4 bases short and J 0 bases short, with 9 bases between. The CDR3 runs 14 residues. Germline assignment: CDR1 SNHLY and CDR2 FYNNEI. CDR3 amino acids: CASSGGMANYGYTF. In DNA form, the CDR3 reads TGTGCCAGCAGTGGGGGGATGGCTAACTATGGCTACACCTTC.

This clonotype was detected many times. The chain employs TRBV20-1 and TRBJ1-6; D uncertain. Germline assignment: CDR1 DFQATT and CDR2 SNEGSKA (reference sequence). The CDR3 contains 16 residues. Trimming removed 1 base at V and 10 bases at J, with 20 bases between. The CDR3 reads CSARVSPGKEESPLHF. CDR3 DNA sequence: TGCAGTGCTAGAGTATCCCCGGGGAAGGAAGAATCACCCCTCCACTTT.